A selection of T cell receptor beta chains follows, all from one sample in a study of neoadjuvant nivolumab and ipilimumab in lung cancer. Here immunoSEQ multiplex PCR was the method, and the copy in TCRdb shows in-frame clones only, minus some. Here the sample spans fewer than 40,000 clones, roughly 90% being singletons. Sample: peripheral blood, taken after neoadjuvant nivolumab, alone or with ipilimumab, at or shortly before surgery. The receptors here all came from an adult with non-small cell lung cancer. Each CDR3 is given with its conserved first and last residue. A D gene is named only where the DNA matches it firmly. The size entry is marked missing in some rows and otherwise reads once, few, many or a size class.

CDR3 protein | CDR3 DNA | J gene | D gene | clone size | V gene
CASSPRLASLRVETQYF | TGTGCCAGCAGCCCCCGACTAGCTAGCCTTAGGGTGGAGACCCAGTACTTC | TRBJ2-5 | TRBD2 | NA | TRBV5-6
CASSRGGGWAEAFF | TGCGCCAGCAGCCGGGGAGGGGGCTGGGCTGAAGCTTTCTTT | TRBJ1-1 | TRBD1 | NA | TRBV5-1
CSVAWDISYEQYF | TGCAGCGTTGCGTGGGACATCTCCTACGAGCAGTACTTC | TRBJ2-7 | NA | NA | TRBV29-1
CATSRYGTGDTGELFF | TGTGCCACCAGCAGATATGGGACAGGGGACACCGGGGAGCTGTTTTTT | TRBJ2-2 | TRBD1 | NA | TRBV15
CATIDRATYEQYF | TGTGCCACTATCGACAGGGCCACCTACGAGCAGTACTTC | TRBJ2-7 | TRBD1 | NA | TRBV28
CASSDPGQGNTEAFF | TGCGCCAGCAGTGACCCGGGACAGGGGAACACTGAAGCTTTCTTT | TRBJ1-1 | TRBD1 | few | TRBV10-1
CASTPRGGSADTQYF | TGCGCCAGCACCCCGCGGGGGGGGTCCGCAGATACGCAGTATTTT | TRBJ2-3 | TRBD2 | NA | TRBV5-1
CATYGSGNTEAFF | TGTGCCACCTACGGGTCCGGGAACACTGAAGCTTTCTTT | TRBJ1-1 | NA | NA | TRBV6-1
CASRALSSGNTIYF | TGTGCCAGCAGGGCATTGAGCTCTGGAAACACCATATATTTT | TRBJ1-3 | NA | NA | TRBV7-2
CASSQLQNTEAFF | TGTGCCAGCAGCCAATTACAGAACACTGAAGCTTTCTTT | TRBJ1-1 | NA | once | TRBV14
CASSSWGGPGANVLTF | TGTGCCAGCAGCTCCTGGGGGGGACCTGGGGCCAACGTCCTGACTTTC | TRBJ2-6 | TRBD2 | NA | TRBV5-4
CASSFGLNEQFF | TGTGCCAGCAGCTTTGGTCTCAATGAGCAGTTCTTC | TRBJ2-1 | NA | NA | TRBV5-4
CASSPRGQGVMNTEAFF | TGTGCCAGCTCACCACGGGGACAGGGGGTGATGAACACTGAAGCTTTCTTT | TRBJ1-1 | TRBD1 | NA | TRBV18
CASSLETASGTRFF | TGCGCCAGCAGCTTGGAGACTGCTAGCGGAACACGGTTCTTC | TRBJ2-1 | TRBD2 | NA | TRBV5-1
CASSLGLQGLSGANVLTF | TGTGCCAGCAGCTTAGGCCTACAGGGACTCTCTGGGGCCAACGTCCTGACTTTC | TRBJ2-6 | NA | NA | TRBV11-2
CASSPQPRGHGANVLTF | TGTGCCAGTAGTCCCCAGCCGAGGGGGCACGGGGCCAACGTCCTGACTTTC | TRBJ2-6 | TRBD1 | NA | TRBV19
CSVGVRQTLNTEAFF | TGCAGCGTTGGCGTGAGACAGACTTTGAACACTGAAGCTTTCTTT | TRBJ1-1 | NA | NA | TRBV29-1
CASSSGQGKEYF | TGTGCCAGCAGCTCGGGACAGGGTAAGGAGTACTTC | TRBJ2-7 | TRBD1 | NA | TRBV5-6
CASSFSVVTDTQYF | TGTGCCAGCAGCTTTAGCGTTGTCACAGATACGCAGTATTTT | TRBJ2-3 | NA | NA | TRBV7-6
CASSLPGSAHEQYF | TGTGCCAGCAGCCTCCCGGGCTCGGCACACGAGCAGTACTTC | TRBJ2-7 | NA | NA | TRBV11-2
CASSGPPGQRIGEQFF | TGTGCCAGCAGTGGGCCCCCGGGACAGCGTATAGGGGAGCAGTTCTTC | TRBJ2-1 | TRBD1 | NA | TRBV6-1
CASSIVGSYQETQYF | TGTGCCAGTAGTATAGTCGGCTCTTACCAAGAGACCCAGTACTTC | TRBJ2-5 | NA | NA | TRBV19
CATRTGETEAFF | TGTGCCACCCGTACAGGGGAGACTGAAGCTTTCTTT | TRBJ1-1 | TRBD1 | NA | TRBV2
CASSAGGQGSGQPQHF | TGTGCCAGCAGCGCTGGGGGACAGGGGTCGGGGCAGCCCCAGCATTTT | TRBJ1-5 | TRBD1 | NA | TRBV9
CSFGIFGTGGAYEQYF | TGCAGCTTTGGGATCTTTGGGACAGGCGGCGCCTACGAGCAGTACTTC | TRBJ2-7 | TRBD1 | NA | TRBV29-1
CASSLGVVGPSRETQYF | TGTGCCAGCAGCTTAGGGGTGGTCGGACCCTCAAGAGAGACCCAGTACTTC | TRBJ2-5 | NA | NA | TRBV7-6
CASSNYRGRLYGYTF | TGTGCCAGCAGTAATTACAGGGGGCGATTGTATGGCTACACCTTC | TRBJ1-2 | TRBD1 | NA | TRBV28
CASSANNRNEAFF | TGCGCCAGCAGTGCCAATAACAGGAATGAAGCTTTCTTT | TRBJ1-1 | NA | NA | TRBV10-1
CASTPDRESYTF | TGTGCCAGCACCCCGGACAGGGAGAGCTACACCTTC | TRBJ1-2 | TRBD1 | NA | TRBV6-1
CASSLGGGAGQETQYF | TGTGCCAGCAGCTTAGGGGGCGGAGCTGGACAAGAGACCCAGTACTTC | TRBJ2-5 | NA | NA | TRBV11-3
CASRQGAANQPQHF | TGTGCCAGCAGGCAGGGGGCTGCCAATCAGCCCCAGCATTTT | TRBJ1-5 | TRBD1 | NA | TRBV28
CASSLGGAGAETQYF | TGTGCCAGCAGCTTAGGTGGGGCGGGAGCGGAGACCCAGTACTTC | TRBJ2-5 | TRBD2 | NA | TRBV7-2